The rows below give T cell receptor beta chains drawn from one sample of a study of T cell clonotyping in hematopoietic cell transplantation. Here immunoSEQ multiplex PCR was the method, and the copy in TCRdb shows in-frame clones only, minus some. The repertoire has around 25,000 clones, approximately 95% of them found once; the top ten carry approximately 1.3%. The sample was peripheral blood mononuclear cells. Every receptor here comes from a man aged 50-59 years in good health. Some clones in this sample may be carry-over from other donors' samples. CDR3s include the opening cysteine and the closing phenylalanine or tryptophan. The order of the fields is clone size, V gene, D gene, J gene, CDR3 DNA, CDR3 protein. D genes are given only for firm matches. A clone size is listed for some rows: how often the clone was seen (once, few, many), or a class if it is expanded.

-	TRBV7-8	TRBD1	TRBJ1-1	TGTGCCAGCAGCGGGGGACAGGGCATTTACATGAACACTGAAGCTTTCTTT	CASSGGQGIYMNTEAFF
-	TRBV7-8	-	TRBJ2-1	TGTGCCAGCAGCCAACAAGGGGGAGGGGCCTACAATGAGCAGTTCTTC	CASSQQGGGAYNEQFF
-	TRBV5-1	TRBD1	TRBJ1-1	TGCGCCAGCACCGCAAGGGGGCATCTCAACACTGAAGCTTTCTTT	CASTARGHLNTEAFF
-	TRBV6-5	-	TRBJ2-7	TGTGCCAGCAGTTCCAATGGGGTCGAGCAGTACTTC	CASSSNGVEQYF
-	TRBV14	-	TRBJ1-1	TGTGCCAGCAGCCAAGATTTAAGGACGAACACTGAAGCTTTCTTT	CASSQDLRTNTEAFF
-	TRBV13	-	TRBJ1-2	TGTGCCAGCAGCGCCCCAGGAGGGCACTATGGCTACACCTTC	CASSAPGGHYGYTF
-	TRBV7-6	-	TRBJ1-5	TGTGCCAGCAGCTTATTTAAGGGGGTAGGGCAGCCCCAGCATTTT	CASSLFKGVGQPQHF
-	TRBV5-1	-	TRBJ1-1	TGCGCCAGCAGCTGGGCCCTCGGTGGGACTGAAGCTTTCTTT	CASSWALGGTEAFF
-	TRBV27	-	TRBJ1-2	TGTGCCAGCAGTTTATCAGTACCATACGATGGGACTAACTATGGCTACACCTTC	CASSLSVPYDGTNYGYTF
-	TRBV30	-	TRBJ2-1	TGTGCCGCACAGGCGGGCTCCTACAATGAGCAGTTCTTC	CAAQAGSYNEQFF
-	TRBV4-3	TRBD1	TRBJ1-2	TGCGCCAGCAGCCAAATTAGACAGGGGGCAGGTGGTGGCTACACCTTC	CASSQIRQGAGGGYTF
-	TRBV20-1	-	TRBJ1-1	TGCAGTGCTACCTGGGGCAGTGAAGCTTTCTTT	CSATWGSEAFF
-	TRBV5-1	-	TRBJ1-1	TGCGCCAGCAGCTCAGACGGGCAGGTGGAAGCTTTCTTT	CASSSDGQVEAFF
once	TRBV7-8	TRBD1	TRBJ1-2	TGTGCCAGCAGCGGGGGACAGGGGGCAGGCTATGGCTACACCTTC	CASSGGQGAGYGYTF
-	TRBV5-1	-	TRBJ2-2	TGCGCCAGCAGCCTACGTCCAGCACTTACCGGGGAGCTGTTTTTT	CASSLRPALTGELFF
-	TRBV7-3	-	TRBJ1-1	TGTGCCAGCAGGTTCGATTCGAACACTGAAGCTTTCTTT	CASRFDSNTEAFF
-	TRBV7-3	-	TRBJ2-2	TGTGCCAGCAGCTTATTGGCAGGGCTCACCGGGGAGCTGTTTTTT	CASSLLAGLTGELFF
-	TRBV7-2	-	TRBJ2-7	TGTGCCAGCAGCCCCGCCCAGGGCTCCTACGAGCAGTACTTC	CASSPAQGSYEQYF